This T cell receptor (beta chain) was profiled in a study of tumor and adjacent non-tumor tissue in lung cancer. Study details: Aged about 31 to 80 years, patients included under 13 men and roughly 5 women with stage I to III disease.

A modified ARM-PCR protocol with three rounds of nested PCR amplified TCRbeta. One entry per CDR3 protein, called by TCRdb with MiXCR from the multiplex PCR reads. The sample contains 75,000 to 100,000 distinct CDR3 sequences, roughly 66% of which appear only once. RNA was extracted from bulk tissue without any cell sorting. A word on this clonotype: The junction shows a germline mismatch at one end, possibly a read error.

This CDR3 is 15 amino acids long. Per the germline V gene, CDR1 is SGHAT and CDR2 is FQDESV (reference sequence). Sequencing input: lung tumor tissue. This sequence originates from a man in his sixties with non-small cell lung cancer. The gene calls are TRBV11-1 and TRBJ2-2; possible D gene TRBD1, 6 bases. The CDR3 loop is CASSLLGRGVWELFF. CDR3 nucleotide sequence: TGTGCCAGCAGCTTATTGGGCAGGGGCGTCTGGGAGTTGTTTTTT.